This entry lists 20 T cell receptor beta chains sequenced from one sample in a study of cytomegalovirus exposure and HLA in healthy donors. PCR was performed using 60 Vbeta and 13 Jbeta primers. TCRdb keeps only in-frame clones here, not all; method: immunoSEQ multiplex PCR. There are about 200,000 clones in the sample; around 80% occur only once, and about 3.1% lies in the top ten. The sample taken for sequencing was PBMCs. These receptors were taken from a man aged 25 to 40 in good health and CMV-seronegative.

The chain employs TRBV5-4 and TRBJ2-7; 9 bases are a match to TRBD2. The CDR3 extends over 13 amino acids. With V trimmed by 4 bases and J by 6 bases, 5 bases remained unmatched. Germline CDR1 reads SGHNT; CDR2 reads YYREEE (reference sequence). The CDR3 bases are TGTGCCAGCAGCGCGGGACTAGCTAGCGAGCAGTACTTC. As protein: CASSAGLASEQYF.

This chain links TRBV5-6 with TRBJ1-2; weak D call: TRBD1 (6 bases). Germline V gives CDR1 SGHDT, CDR2 YYEEEE. V shed 5 bases and J shed 4 bases, with 15 bases lying between them. The CDR3 runs 14 residues. CDR3: CASRERGKGYGYTF. The CDR3 DNA reads as TGTGCCAGCAGAGAAAGGGGGAAGGGCTATGGCTACACCTTC.

The chain is built from TRBV5-4 and TRBJ2-5; a possible D gene is TRBD1 (6 bases). The J call is doubtful: the DNA matches TRBJ2-7 better. Germline V gene data show CDR1 as SGHNT and CDR2 as YYREEE (reference sequence). This CDR3 is built from 14 residues. The CDR3 loop reads CASSSGDNTYEQYF. In nucleotides, the CDR3 is TGTGCCAGCAGCTCCGGGGACAACACCTACGAGCAGTACTTC.

About this clone itself: An end of the junction differs from the germline gene, which may be a read error. This chain connects TRBV7-9 to TRBJ1-2; 8 bases align to TRBD1. The CDR3 has 12 residues. The germline V gene has CDR1 SEHNR and CDR2 FQNEAQ (reference sequence). CDR3 coding DNA: TGTTCCAGCAGTCCGGAGGGACAGGTGTGCACCTTC. Protein product: CSSSPEGQVCTF.

This clone appeared once. The chain couples TRBV6-1 to TRBJ2-3, with 8 nucleotides matching TRBD1. Germline-derived CDR1 and CDR2 are MNHNS and SASEGT. The trim removed 6 bases at V and 1 base at J, leaving 3 bases unmatched. The CDR3 spans 14 residues. In DNA, the CDR3 is TGTGCCAGCAGCAAACAGGGGGGCACAGATACGCAGTATTTT. Its protein is CASSKQGGTDTQYF.

The chain recombines TRBV7-9 with TRBJ1-5; D remains unclear. Germline CDR1 reads SEHNR; CDR2 reads FQNEAQ (reference sequence). This CDR3 has 13 amino acids. Trimming removed 5 bases from V and 4 bases from J, with 9 bases in between. The chain's CDR3 is CASSPITNQPQHF. In nucleotides, the CDR3 is TGTGCCAGCAGCCCGATCACTAATCAGCCCCAGCATTTT.

The chain combines TRBV28 with TRBJ2-1; 10 bases map to TRBD2. Per germline, CDR1 MDHEN and CDR2 SYDVKM. This CDR3 comprises 13 residues. V lost 7 bases, J lost 8 bases, and 5 bases stayed unmatched. CDR3 sequence reads: CASISGGAYEQFF. CDR3 nucleotide sequence: TGTGCCAGCATAAGCGGGGGGGCCTATGAGCAGTTCTTC.

J is TRBJ2-2 and V is TRBV7-8; D is perhaps TRBD2 (6 bases). Trimming shortened V by 2 bases and J by 4 bases, and 11 bases separated the two germline ends. The CDR3 covers 15 residues. Germline V gene data show CDR1 as SGHVS and CDR2 as FQNEAQ. The CDR3 sequence is CASSLLEGSTGELFF. CDR3 DNA sequence: TGTGCCAGCAGCTTACTGGAGGGTAGCACCGGGGAGCTGTTTTTT.

The chain employs TRBV6-4 and TRBJ2-7, with D uncertain. CDR3 length: 14 amino acids. The germline V gene has CDR1 MRHNA and CDR2 SNTAGT. V was cut by 5 bases and J by 3 bases, with 14 bases left in between. The CDR3 sequence is CASSNGEVDYEQYF. For the CDR3, the DNA is TGTGCCAGCAGTAACGGTGAAGTAGACTACGAGCAGTACTTC.

The chain combines TRBV27 with TRBJ2-2; TRBD1 matches at 7 bases. The CDR3 has 14 amino acids. The junction had 5 bases not matched to a gene; V was cut back by 6 bases and J by 4 bases. CDR1 and CDR2 (germline): MNHEY, SMNVEV (reference sequence). The CDR3 DNA reads TGTGCCAGCAGCCGGGGACAGAGCACCGGGGAGCTGTTTTTT. Protein sequence: CASSRGQSTGELFF.

V is TRBV5-4 and J is TRBJ2-3; possible D gene TRBD1, 6 bases. This CDR3 comprises 15 residues. The germline CDR1 and CDR2 sequences are SGHNT and YYREEE (reference sequence). V lost 1 base to trimming and J lost 0 bases, with 9 bases between them. The CDR3 DNA sequence: TGTGCCAGCAGCTTGCCAGGGGAGAGCACAGATACGCAGTATTTT. This sequence encodes CASSLPGESTDTQYF.

In this sample, this clone turned up a few times. V usage is TRBV10-3 and J usage is TRBJ1-6; D not certain. The CDR3 runs to 14 residues. Trimming removed 3 bases at V and 9 bases at J, with 12 bases between. Germline CDR1 and CDR2: ENHRY and SYGVKD. The CDR3 nucleotides are TGTGCCATCAGTGACCCACGGAGCCGTTCACCCCTCCACTTT. This translates into CAISDPRSRSPLHF.

This chain joins TRBV2 and TRBJ1-5, with D possibly TRBD1 on 5 matching bases. Germline CDR1 SNHLY, CDR2 FYNNEI. The CDR3 consists of 14 residues. V was cut by 6 bases and J by 3 bases, with 12 bases left in between. CDR3 in DNA: TGTGCCAGCAGGGACGGGGGGGACAATCAGCCCCAGCATTTT. It specifies CASRDGGDNQPQHF.

The CDR3, as DNA: TGTGCCAGCAGCTTAAAAAAGCGCAATCAGCCCCAGCATTTT. Amino acid sequence: CASSLKKRNQPQHF. V gene TRBV11-2 combines with J gene TRBJ1-5, with D uncertain. The CDR3 runs to 14 residues. The V gene lost 2 bases and the J gene lost 2 bases, with 7 bases spanning the gap. Germline lookup yields CDR1 SGHAT and CDR2 FQNNGV.

The rearrangement uses TRBV4-1 and TRBJ1-5; D remains ambiguous. Germline CDR1 MGHRA, CDR2 YSYEKL. This CDR3 has 17 amino acids. Trimming took off 0 bases at V and 2 bases at J, with 14 bases between the two ends. This CDR3 reads CASSQDHPYGGNQPQHF. In DNA form, the CDR3 reads TGCGCCAGCAGCCAAGATCATCCCTACGGGGGCAATCAGCCCCAGCATTTT.

The chain is built from TRBV6-1 and TRBJ1-6; 7 positions match TRBD1. The CDR3 covers 16 residues. Germline CDR1 reads MNHNS; CDR2 reads SASEGT. V gave up 1 base and J gave up 11 bases; unmatched junction bases: 11. The CDR3 is CASSEGARQGVTPLHF. The CDR3 DNA reads TGTGCCAGCAGTGAAGGGGCGCGCCAGGGGGTGACACCCCTCCACTTT.

The chain joins TRBV6-1 to TRBJ2-1; 9 nucleotides line up with TRBD2. The germline V gene encodes CDR1 MNHNS and CDR2 SASEGT. V lost 2 bases and J lost 9; bases outside the gene matches: 8. The CDR3 has 15 residues. In nucleotides, the CDR3 is TGTGCCAGCAGTGAAATGGCTAGCGGGGCAGGTGAGCAGTTCTTC. Translation gives CASSEMASGAGEQFF.

The V gene is TRBV14, the J gene TRBJ1-4, with D unclear. V dropped 6 bases and J dropped 0 bases, with 8 bases sitting between them. CDR1 SGHDN and CDR2 FVKESK come from the germline V gene. The CDR3 totals 14 residues. The CDR3 loop is CASSRGSTNEKLFF. The CDR3 DNA is TGTGCCAGCAGTCGCGGGTCAACTAATGAAAAACTGTTTTTT.

The chain uses TRBV6-1 and TRBJ1-5; unclear D gene. Trimming shortened V by 10 bases and J by 3 bases, and 16 bases separated the two germline ends. CDR3 length equals 14 residues. Germline V gene data show CDR1 as MNHNS and CDR2 as SASEGT. CDR3 loop: CATKAGLPNQPQHF. CDR3 nucleotides: TGTGCCACAAAGGCGGGTCTTCCCAATCAGCCCCAGCATTTT.

V is TRBV29-1 and J is TRBJ2-3; TRBD1 is a possible D gene (5 bases). V dropped 7 bases and J dropped 0 bases, with 14 bases sitting between them. Germline CDR1 SQVTM, CDR2 ANQGSEA. The CDR3 contains 14 residues. The CDR3 nucleotides read TGCAGCGCGTCAACAGGCAGGAGCACAGATACGCAGTATTTT. It encodes CSASTGRSTDTQYF.